Listed below are T cell receptor beta chains from one sample, sequenced in a study of blood T cell repertoires in COVID-19. Generated by immunoSEQ multiplex PCR, the TCRdb table keeps only in-frame clones and is missing some. The sample includes about 310,000 clones, about 85% of them seen just once. Sequencing used PBMCs or T cells enriched from blood (not recorded which). The receptors were gathered from a woman younger than 45 who had been exposed to COVID-19. CDR3s include the opening cysteine and the closing phenylalanine or tryptophan. A D gene is named only where the DNA matches it firmly. Not every row has a clone size; where given, it reads once, few, many or a size class.

clone_size	d_call	v_call	j_call	cdr3_aa	cdr3_nt
-	-	TRBV21-1	TRBJ2-1	CASRNGSSYNEQFF	TGTGCCAGCCGTAACGGGAGCTCCTACAATGAGCAGTTCTTC
-	-	TRBV4-1	TRBJ2-4	CASSTLAKNIQYF	TGCGCCAGCAGCACTCTAGCCAAAAACATTCAGTACTTC
-	-	TRBV10-3	TRBJ2-7	CAISEPGQKYSYEQYF	TGTGCCATCAGTGAGCCAGGACAGAAATACTCCTACGAGCAGTACTTC
-	TRBD1	TRBV6-5	TRBJ1-1	CASLTGSVATEAFF	TGTGCCAGCCTGACAGGGAGTGTGGCCACTGAAGCTTTCTTT
-	-	TRBV11-2	TRBJ2-6	CASSLRRSSGANVLTF	TGTGCCAGCAGCTTAAGGCGGAGCTCTGGGGCCAACGTCCTGACTTTC
-	-	TRBV3-1/TRBV3-2	TRBJ1-1	CASSVRAGNTEAFF	TGTGCCAGCAGTGTTCGAGCGGGGAACACTGAAGCTTTCTTT
few	-	TRBV5-5	TRBJ2-7	CASSLVTGTPFYEQYF	TGTGCCAGCAGCTTGGTAACAGGGACCCCTTTCTACGAGCAGTACTTC
-	-	TRBV28	TRBJ1-2	CASKSTNYGYTF	TGTGCCAGCAAATCTACTAACTATGGCTACACCTTC
-	-	TRBV14	TRBJ2-1	CASSQECFGVCIEFF	TGTGCCAGCAGCCAAGAATGTTTCGGGGTTTGTATTGAGTTCTTC
-	-	TRBV30	TRBJ2-3	CAWSSTRQQDTQYF	TGTGCCTGGAGTTCTACGCGACAGCAGGATACGCAGTATTTT
-	-	TRBV6-4	TRBJ2-2	CASSDSIQTNTGELFF	TGTGCCAGCAGTGACTCGATACAGACGAACACCGGGGAGCTGTTTTTT
few	-	TRBV13	TRBJ1-2	CASSLAGNGYTF	TGTGCCAGCAGCTTAGCCGGGAATGGCTACACCTTC
-	-	TRBV7-9	TRBJ2-1	CASSSGELNEQFF	TGTGCCAGCAGCTCCGGAGAGCTCAATGAGCAGTTCTTC
-	-	TRBV9	TRBJ2-1	CASSASPGTYNEQFF	TGTGCCAGCAGCGCCAGCCCCGGGACTTACAATGAGCAGTTCTTC
-	TRBD1	TRBV2	TRBJ2-7	CARTTGTGRGGAYEQYF	TGTGCCCGGACGACCGGGACAGGGAGAGGAGGTGCCTACGAGCAGTACTTC
-	-	TRBV20-1	TRBJ2-7	CSASNPPADEQYF	TGCAGTGCTAGTAATCCCCCGGCGGACGAGCAGTACTTC
few	-	TRBV29-1	TRBJ2-7	CSVADGLLGLNEQYF	TGCAGCGTTGCCGACGGTCTCTTGGGACTTAACGAGCAGTACTTC
once	TRBD1	TRBV30	TRBJ2-3	CAWSLGQGTDTQYF	TGTGCCTGGAGTCTGGGACAGGGTACAGATACGCAGTATTTT
-	TRBD1	TRBV30	TRBJ1-4	CAWSPQTGGGEKLFF	TGTGCCTGGAGCCCACAGACAGGGGGCGGTGAAAAACTGTTTTTT
-	-	TRBV6-5	TRBJ1-4	CASSYTGLGEKLFF	TGTGCCAGCAGTTACACCGGGTTAGGAGAAAAACTGTTTTTT
-	TRBD1	TRBV11-2	TRBJ2-7	CASSFSGGSYEQYF	TGTGCCAGCAGCTTTTCAGGGGGTTCCTACGAGCAGTACTTC
-	TRBD2	TRBV6-8	TRBJ2-1	CASSYSGTSGLPSYNEQFF	TGTGCCAGCAGTTACTCCGGGACTAGCGGACTCCCGTCCTACAATGAGCAGTTCTTC